This T cell receptor beta chain was sequenced during a study of PD-1 blockade in classical Hodgkin lymphoma. Study-level findings and limits: Healthy donors reportedly exceeded newly diagnosed patients in baseline TCR diversity.

Every one of the patients relapsed after autologous stem cell transplantation (brentuximab vedotin exposure was variable). Germline values: CDR1 SGDLS, CDR2 YYNGEE. The CDR3 loop spans 16 amino acids. Unmatched junction bases numbered 5, after V lost 0 bases and J lost 6 bases. Measured with immunoSEQ multiplex PCR; TCRdb has only the in-frame clones, and not every one. The data hold approximately 160,000 clones, with 78% observed a single time. Points on this clone: Its antigen is not known.

The J gene is TRBJ2-3, the V gene TRBV9; the match to TRBD1 covers 12 bases. Sequencing used peripheral blood mononuclear cells (PBMCs), obtained before the second cycle of nivolumab. The clonotype originates from a human donor with classical Hodgkin lymphoma. The CDR3 region has the DNA TGTGCCAGCAGCGTAGGGGGACAGGGGGCTTATGATACGCAGTATTTT. It codes for CASSVGGQGAYDTQYF.